The sequence of this T cell receptor (beta chain) was determined in a study of cytomegalovirus exposure and HLA in healthy donors. Study in general: When 350 to 500 donors were genotyped, more than 70% of them were found to fall in the Caucasian-associated ancestry cluster. General study findings and limits: There were 150 to 200 TCR beta chains listed as cytomegalovirus-associated. A few of the chains that were CMV-associated were confirmed in vitro to be specific for CMV antigens. Earlier results showed most TCR beta V segments being productive about 87% or about 30% of the time.

This PCR relied on a set of 60 Vbeta primers and 13 Jbeta primers. The data were produced by immunoSEQ multiplex PCR, yet TCRdb's version contains in-frame clones alone and is incomplete. The table records under 150,000 clones, roughly 69% of them present only once. Comment on this clone: Its antigen remains unidentified.

V was clipped by 6 bases and J by 2 bases, with 17 bases between them. This CDR3 spans 16 amino acids. The V gene's germline CDR1 is LNHDA and CDR2 SQIVND (reference sequence). V and J are TRBV19 and TRBJ2-1; D possibly corresponds to TRBD2 (6 bases). This receptor was identified in a human donor in good health. Sequencing was performed on PBMCs. In DNA, the CDR3 is TGTGCCAGTAGCCCCCGACAGACTAGACCCTACAATGAGCAGTTCTTC. Protein product: CASSPRQTRPYNEQFF. Looking up the rest from reference TRBV19 and TRBJ2-1 gives the full variable domain: DGGITQSPKYLFRKEGQNVTLSCEQNLNHDAMYWYRQDPGQGLRLIYYSQIVNDFQKGDIAEGYSVSREKKESFPLTVTSAQKNPTAFYLCASSPRQTRPYNEQFFGPGTRLTVL.